Listed here is a single T cell receptor (beta chain). Original methodology: Reference gene primer amplification in the assay estimated nucleated cell counts. Measured with immunoSEQ multiplex PCR; TCRdb has only the in-frame clones, and not every one. V and J calls and clone size are copied from that table; D and trimming were computed from the DNA. The data contain around 270,000 clones, 84% of them singletons. CDR3 size: 11 residues. V lost 7 bases and J 9 bases, leaving 9 bases between the germline ends. CDR1 is LNHDA, CDR2 SQIVND, per germline (reference sequence). This record belongs to a study of blood T cell repertoires in COVID-19. Study-level background: Samples of COVID-19 (acute and convalescent) were obtained from the United States, Italy and Spain. The cDNA or gDNA used as material had been derived from T cells, B-cell-depleted T cells, or PBMCs.

J is TRBJ1-4 and V is TRBV19; D is perhaps TRBD1 (6 bases). The specimen was peripheral blood. This TCR was recovered from a woman aged 40 to 49 who had recovered from COVID-19. CDR3: CASTTGKKLFF. CDR3 nucleotides: TGTGCCAGTACCACAGGGAAAAAACTGTTTTTT. The full variable domain, with the rest looked up from reference TRBV19 and TRBJ1-4, is DGGITQSPKYLFRKEGQNVTLSCEQNLNHDAMYWYRQDPGQGLRLIYYSQIVNDFQKGDIAEGYSVSREKKESFPLTVTSAQKNPTAFYLCASTTGKKLFFGSGTQLSVL.